This TCR beta chain emerged from a study of T-cell reconstitution after alpha-beta-depleted transplantation in children. The CDR3 loop spans 16 amino acids. The germline V gene encodes CDR1 SGHTA and CDR2 FQGNSA. V gave up 5 bases and J gave up 5 bases; unmatched junction bases: 13. Unique molecular identifiers were used in preparing the TCRbeta library. TCRdb fed the PCR reads into MiXCR, producing one record per CDR3 protein. The profile shows around 400,000 distinct CDR3 sequences, roughly 20% of them singletons. V is TRBV7-2 and J is TRBJ2-5; 8 bases agree with TRBD1. Sequences were derived from PBMCs from the stem cell graft donor, sampled from the stem cell graft. The sequence was obtained from a human donor who donated a stem cell graft to a child with acute myeloid leukemia. As DNA, the CDR3 is TGTGCCAGCAGCCCCGGCCCCGGACAGGGTGGGGAGACCCAGTACTTC. Its protein product is CASSPGPGQGGETQYF.